The 28 T cell receptor beta chains reported below all come from one sample, sequenced in a study of blood T cell repertoires in COVID-19. Assay: immunoSEQ multiplex PCR; the TCRdb copy retains only in-frame clones and omits some. The top ten clones hold 30% to 40% of a sample with tens of thousands of clones, about 80% of them seen once. Material for sequencing was peripheral blood. The receptors shown here come from a man aged 80 or over with active or convalescent COVID-19.

This chain joins TRBV27 and TRBJ2-2; no reliable D call. V was cut by 5 bases and J by 4 bases, with 8 bases left in between. Germline values: CDR1 MNHEY, CDR2 SMNVEV (reference sequence). This CDR3 is built from 13 residues. The CDR3 loop is CASSPRLTGELFF. The CDR3, as DNA: TGTGCCAGCAGTCCCCGACTCACCGGGGAGCTGTTTTTT.

The rearrangement uses TRBV30 and TRBJ2-1; 7 nucleotides align to TRBD2. With 5 bases clipped from V and 9 bases from J, the junction kept 10 bases outside the gene matches. There are 13 residues in the CDR3. Germline V gene lookup returns CDR1 GTSNPN and CDR2 SVGIG (reference sequence). The DNA for the CDR3 is TGTGCCTGGCGGGGGGAGTCTTACGGTGAGCAGTTCTTC. This codes for CAWRGESYGEQFF.

The rearrangement joins TRBV2 to TRBJ2-4; 8 bases fit TRBD1. With 7 bases clipped from V and 5 bases from J, the junction kept 13 bases outside the gene matches. The CDR3 is 16 amino acids. CDR1 SNHLY and CDR2 FYNNEI come from the germline V gene. The DNA of the CDR3 is TGTGCCAGCACCCCCCGGACAGGGAAAGGGGAAAACATTCAGTACTTC. Its translation: CASTPRTGKGENIQYF.

This rearrangement joins TRBV4-2 to TRBJ2-3; 8 bases align to TRBD2. The ends lost 5 bases at V and 3 bases at J; junction bases unmatched: 13. Per the germline V gene, CDR1 is LGHNA and CDR2 is YNFKEQ. This CDR3 is 17 amino acids long. CDR3 residues: CASSLGVAGGGTDTQYF. CDR3 nucleotides: TGTGCCAGCAGCTTAGGGGTCGCGGGGGGAGGGACAGATACGCAGTATTTT.

This clone appeared a few times. The chain couples TRBV5-5 to TRBJ1-5; D is perhaps TRBD1 (5 bases). Germline CDR1 is SGHKS and CDR2 is YYEKEE (reference sequence). CDR3 length: 13 amino acids. V shed 1 base and J shed 5 bases, with 7 bases lying between them. The CDR3 DNA sequence: TGTGCCAGCAGCTTGCAGGGCGATCAGCCCCAGCATTTT. It yields the protein CASSLQGDQPQHF.

The chain uses TRBV19 and TRBJ1-5; D unclear. CDR1 is LNHDA, CDR2 SQIVND, per germline (reference sequence). The CDR3 covers 15 residues. V gave up 6 bases and J gave up 2 bases, with 14 bases separating them. CDR3 in DNA: TGTGCCAGTAGGGGCCGGGGTGCGGGCAATCAGCCCCAGCATTTT. It is translated as CASRGRGAGNQPQHF. Based on the CDR3 plus reference TRBV19 and TRBJ1-5, the full variable domain is DGGITQSPKYLFRKEGQNVTLSCEQNLNHDAMYWYRQDPGQGLRLIYYSQIVNDFQKGDIAEGYSVSREKKESFPLTVTSAQKNPTAFYLCASRGRGAGNQPQHFGDGTRLSIL.

This chain links TRBV7-9 with TRBJ2-1; weak D call: TRBD2 (6 bases). The V gene's germline CDR1 is SEHNR and CDR2 FQNEAQ (reference sequence). The CDR3 loop spans 15 amino acids. V gave up 1 base and J gave up 8 bases, with 15 bases separating them. Written as DNA, the CDR3 is TGTGCCAGCAGCTTAGATAGGGCCAGGGAGGATGAGCAGTTCTTC. Its protein product is CASSLDRAREDEQFF.

The chain combines TRBV11-2 with TRBJ1-5, with 10 bases that match TRBD1. J was trimmed by 0 bases and V by 5 bases; bases with no gene match: 10. In germline, CDR1 is SGHAT, CDR2 FQNNGV. The CDR3 covers 18 residues. The DNA for the CDR3 is TGTGCCAGCAGCATCCGGGACAGGGGCCTAAATAGCAATCAGCCCCAGCATTTT. Encoded protein: CASSIRDRGLNSNQPQHF. The whole variable domain, remainder taken from reference TRBV11-2 and TRBJ1-5, is EAGVAQSPRYKIIEKRQSVAFWCNPISGHATLYWYQQILGQGPKLLIQFQNNGVVDDSQLPKDRFSAERLKGVDSTLKIQPAKLEDSAVYLCASSIRDRGLNSNQPQHFGDGTRLSIL.

A few counts support this clone. The CDR3 protein is CASSPIQETYYGYTF. In DNA form, the CDR3 reads TGTGCCAGCTCACCAATACAGGAAACCTACTATGGCTACACCTTC. The J gene is TRBJ1-2, the V gene TRBV18; D may be TRBD1 (5 bases). This CDR3 has 15 amino acids. Germline lookup yields CDR1 KGHSH and CDR2 LQKENI. V dropped 2 bases and J dropped 3 bases, with 13 bases sitting between them.

This chain uses TRBV7-9 with TRBJ1-1; 7 positions agree with TRBD1. V lost 2 bases and J lost 5; bases outside the gene matches: 2. CDR3 length equals 13 residues. Looked up from germline, CDR1 is SEHNR and CDR2 is FQNEAQ (reference sequence). The CDR3 spells CASSLLQGTEAFF. The CDR3 nucleotides are TGTGCCAGCAGCTTACTACAGGGGACTGAAGCTTTCTTT.

The chain links TRBV13 to TRBJ2-3; tentatively, D is TRBD1 (5 bases). CDR3 length: 16 amino acids. V dropped 0 bases and J dropped 6 bases, with 16 bases sitting between them. CDR1 PRHDT and CDR2 FYEKMQ come from the germline V gene (reference sequence). CDR3 DNA sequence: TGTGCCAGCAGCTTAGGAACCCAAGGGGTCCACGATACGCAGTATTTT. This gives the protein CASSLGTQGVHDTQYF. Drawing the rest from reference TRBV13 and TRBJ2-3, the complete variable domain is AAGVIQSPRHLIKEKRETATLKCYPIPRHDTVYWYQQGPGQDPQFLISFYEKMQSDKGSIPDRFSAQQFSDYHSELNMSSLELGDSALYFCASSLGTQGVHDTQYFGPGTRLTVL.

The V gene is TRBV28, the J gene TRBJ2-7; perhaps TRBD2 as D (6 bases). The germline gives CDR1 MDHEN, CDR2 SYDVKM. The V end lost 5 bases, the J end lost 1 base, and 12 bases lay between the germline ends. This CDR3 has 14 residues. CDR3 nucleotides: TGTGCCAGCAGTATCCCGGGACTTTCCTACGAGCAGTACTTC. Amino acids: CASSIPGLSYEQYF.

V and J are TRBV28 and TRBJ2-5; 10 bases match TRBD2. Germline CDR1 reads MDHEN; CDR2 reads SYDVKM. J lost 2 bases, V lost 2 bases, and 8 bases had no gene match. The CDR3 length is 17 residues. DNA of the CDR3: TGTGCCAGCAGTTTAAACCCAGGACTAGCGGATCAAGAGACCCAGTACTTC. Residues: CASSLNPGLADQETQYF.

V gene TRBV6-1 combines with J gene TRBJ2-5; 10 nucleotides match TRBD2. The CDR3 is 20 residues long. Germline CDR1 MNHNS, CDR2 SASEGT. V shed 0 bases, J shed 0 bases, and the junction held 13 bases outside the gene matches. The CDR3 coding sequence is TGTGCCAGCAGTGAAGCGTGGGGACGAGGACTAGCGGAGTACCAAGAGACCCAGTACTTC. This codes for CASSEAWGRGLAEYQETQYF.

The chain joins TRBV25-1 to TRBJ2-5; 8 bases are a match to TRBD1. Per germline, CDR1 MGHDK and CDR2 SYGVNS. The junction had 4 bases not matched to a gene; V was cut back by 2 bases and J by 5 bases. CDR3 length: 14 residues. The CDR3 loop is CASSEQGARETQYF. In nucleotides, the CDR3 is TGTGCCAGCAGTGAACAGGGGGCAAGGGAGACCCAGTACTTC. The variable domain in full, completed from reference TRBV25-1 and TRBJ2-5, reads EADIYQTPRYLVIGTGKKITLECSQTMGHDKMYWYQQDPGMELHLIHYSYGVNSTEKGDLSSESTVSRIRTEHFPLTLESARPSHTSQYLCASSEQGARETQYFGPGTRLLVL.

This clone occurred a few times. This chain uses TRBV29-1 with TRBJ1-5; TRBD1 agrees at 8 bases. Germline trimming cut 7 bases from V and 0 bases from J; bases unmatched to any gene: 5. The CDR3 consists of 14 residues. Germline values: CDR1 SQVTM, CDR2 ANQGSEA. The CDR3 here is CSALTGASNQPQHF. CDR3 DNA sequence: TGCAGCGCCCTGACAGGGGCTAGCAATCAGCCCCAGCATTTT.

The chain has TRBV29-1 and TRBJ1-3, with 10 bases lining up with TRBD1. CDR3 length: 14 residues. Germline CDR1 SQVTM, CDR2 ANQGSEA. Trimming at V came to 7 bases and at J to 2 bases, leaving 5 bases not matched to a gene. CDR3: CSATGTGAGNTIYF. The CDR3 DNA is TGCAGCGCTACCGGGACAGGGGCTGGAAACACCATATATTTT.

The chain carries TRBV20-1 and TRBJ2-3; TRBD1 aligns across 9 bases. The CDR3 runs 16 residues. The V and J ends lost 3 bases and 2 bases, in that order; junction bases with no gene match: 9. Germline-derived CDR1 and CDR2 are DFQATT and SNEGSKA (reference sequence). The CDR3 loop is CSASTPGQGFTDTQYF. DNA of the CDR3: TGCAGTGCTAGTACCCCGGGACAGGGCTTCACAGATACGCAGTATTTT.

This clone came up once. The V gene is TRBV27, the J gene TRBJ2-2; 8 bases align to TRBD1. Trimming took 5 bases from V and 8 from J; bases not matched to a gene: 13. Germline CDR1 and CDR2: MNHEY and SMNVEV (reference sequence). The CDR3 is 16 residues long. The CDR3 DNA sequence: TGTGCCAGCAGTCTCACCGGTGGGACAGGCCTAGGGGAGCTGTTTTTT. It encodes CASSLTGGTGLGELFF.

V is TRBV7-6 and J is TRBJ2-1; 8 positions match TRBD2. Unmatched junction bases numbered 9, after V lost 4 bases and J lost 4 bases. Germline V gene data show CDR1 as SGHVS and CDR2 as FNYEAQ. This CDR3 spans 16 amino acids. CDR3 nucleotides: TGTGCCAGCAGCTCCCCCAGCGGGAGTGGTTACAATGAGCAGTTCTTC. The encoded protein is CASSSPSGSGYNEQFF. The variable domain in full, completed from reference TRBV7-6 and TRBJ2-1, reads GAGVSQSPRYKVTKRGQDVALRCDPISGHVSLYWYRQALGQGPEFLTYFNYEAQQDKSGLPNDRFSAERPEGSISTLTIQRTEQRDSAMYRCASSSPSGSGYNEQFFGPGTRLTVL.

V is TRBV7-9 and J is TRBJ1-3; 11 positions match TRBD1. Unmatched junction bases numbered 3, after V lost 5 bases and J lost 3 bases. This CDR3 is 15 amino acids long. Per germline, CDR1 SEHNR and CDR2 FQNEAQ (reference sequence). CDR3 nucleotide sequence: TGTGCCAGCAGCCGGACAGGGGGCGATGGAAACACCATATATTTT. Translation: CASSRTGGDGNTIYF.

The chain couples TRBV6-5 to TRBJ1-5; D remains unclear. V was pared by 2 bases and J by 6 bases, with 8 bases between. The CDR3 sequence is 13 residues long. The germline gives CDR1 MNHEY, CDR2 SVGAGI. The CDR3 loop is CASSYRFGQPQHF. CDR3 nucleotides: TGTGCCAGCAGTTACCGATTCGGTCAGCCCCAGCATTTT.

The chain couples TRBV6-5 to TRBJ2-1; D perhaps matches TRBD2 (7 bases). The CDR3 sequence is 16 residues long. Deletions cut 5 bases from V and 2 bases from J, with 16 bases between. Germline V gives CDR1 MNHEY, CDR2 SVGAGI. The CDR3 region has the DNA TGTGCCAGCAGTCACTTTTCGGGGGGCGCCTACAATGAGCAGTTCTTC. Its protein is CASSHFSGGAYNEQFF.

V usage is TRBV2 and J usage is TRBJ1-2; D is unclear. Between the trimmed V and J ends, which lost 1 base and 8 bases, there was a span of 14 bases. This CDR3 is 14 amino acids long. The germline V gene encodes CDR1 SNHLY and CDR2 FYNNEI. The CDR3 protein is CASSEDFSLAGYTF. In DNA form, the CDR3 reads TGTGCCAGCAGTGAAGATTTCAGTCTGGCCGGCTACACCTTC.

V gene TRBV27 combines with J gene TRBJ2-1; 9 nucleotides align to TRBD1. Germline V gene sequence: CDR1 MNHEY, CDR2 SMNVEV (reference sequence). CDR3 size: 15 residues. The V gene end was trimmed by 3 bases and the J gene end by 7 bases; junction bases not matched to a gene: 7. The CDR3 nucleotides read TGTGCCAGCAGTTTCCCCGGGACAGGGTTAAATGAGCAGTTCTTC. Its translation is CASSFPGTGLNEQFF.

This chain joins TRBV28 and TRBJ1-2, with 8 bases aligning to TRBD1. The CDR3 length is 15 residues. V was pared by 2 bases and J by 7 bases, with 9 bases of the junction left unmatched. Germline V gene sequence: CDR1 MDHEN, CDR2 SYDVKM. CDR3 loop: CASSLKGQGIGGYTF. The CDR3 DNA reads TGTGCCAGCAGTTTAAAAGGACAGGGAATCGGTGGCTACACCTTC.

The J gene is TRBJ2-7, the V gene TRBV3-1 (or the pseudogene TRBV3-2); 10 nucleotides line up with TRBD2. The CDR3 runs 14 residues. V shed 2 bases and J 5 bases; nucleotides not matched to a gene: 3. In germline, CDR1 is LGHDT, CDR2 YNNKEL (reference sequence). The CDR3 coding sequence is TGTGCCAGCAGCCAACTAGCGGGGGTCAACGAGCAGTACTTC. Translated: CASSQLAGVNEQYF.

This sequence joins TRBV4-3 and TRBJ2-1, with 9 bases that match TRBD2. Germline trimming cut 4 bases from V and 1 base from J; bases unmatched to any gene: 5. Germline lookup yields CDR1 LGHNA and CDR2 YSLEER. The CDR3 sequence is 16 residues long. The CDR3 loop reads CASSRNLAGSYNEQFF. For the CDR3, the DNA is TGCGCCAGCAGCCGCAACCTAGCGGGGTCCTACAATGAGCAGTTCTTC.